The clone carrying this TCR beta chain has more than one count but fewer than ten. Its antigen is unidentified. These data originate in a study of vaccination and CD4 T cells after COVID-19. Described treatment: roughly 10-day PBMC culture with coronavirus spike peptide pools or control peptides (ViraFEST assay). The trim removed 10 bases at V and 4 bases at J, leaving 3 bases unmatched. This CDR3 has 11 amino acids. Germline V gene lookup returns CDR1 SGHTA and CDR2 FQGNSA. Researchers used the Oncomine TCR Beta short-read assay to sequence DNA from cultured CD4+ T cells. TCRdb independently ran MiXCR on the PCR reads; one entry per CDR3 protein. The sample comprises 7,000 to 9,500 distinct CDR3 sequences, 60% of which are singletons, and 15% rests with the top ten.

The receptor was isolated from a human donor with COVID-19. This specimen was cultured CD4+ T cells from blood, taken after SARS-CoV-2 vaccination. The rearrangement joins TRBV7-2 to TRBJ1-2; 7 nucleotides line up with TRBD1. The CDR3 DNA reads as TGTGCCATCAGACAGGGCTATGGCTACACCTTC. This gives the protein CAIRQGYGYTF.